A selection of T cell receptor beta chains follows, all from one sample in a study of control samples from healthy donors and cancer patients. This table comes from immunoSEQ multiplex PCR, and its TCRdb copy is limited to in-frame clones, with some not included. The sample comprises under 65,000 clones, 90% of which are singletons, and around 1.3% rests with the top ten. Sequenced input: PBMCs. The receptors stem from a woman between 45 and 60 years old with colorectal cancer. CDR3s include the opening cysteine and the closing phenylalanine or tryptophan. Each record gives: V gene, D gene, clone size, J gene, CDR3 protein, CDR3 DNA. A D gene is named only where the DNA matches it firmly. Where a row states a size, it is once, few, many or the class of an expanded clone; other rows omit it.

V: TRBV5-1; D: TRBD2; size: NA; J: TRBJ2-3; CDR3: CASSPLAGWQTDTQYF; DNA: TGCGCCAGCAGCCCCCTAGCGGGATGGCAAACAGATACGCAGTATTTT
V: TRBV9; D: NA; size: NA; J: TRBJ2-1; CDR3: CASSAYLNPYNEQFF; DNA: TGTGCCAGCAGCGCATACCTAAACCCCTACAATGAGCAGTTCTTC
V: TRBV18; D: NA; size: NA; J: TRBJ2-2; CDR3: CASSPRAGSVTGELFF; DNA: TGTGCCAGCTCACCACGGGCAGGGAGTGTCACCGGGGAGCTGTTTTTT
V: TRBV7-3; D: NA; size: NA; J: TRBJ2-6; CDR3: CASSVTGSGANVLTF; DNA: TGTGCCAGCAGCGTCACAGGCTCTGGGGCCAACGTCCTGACTTTC
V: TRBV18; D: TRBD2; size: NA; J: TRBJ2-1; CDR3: CASSPALAGGGHEQFF; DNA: TGTGCCAGCTCCCCGGCCCTCGCGGGAGGGGGGCATGAGCAGTTCTTC
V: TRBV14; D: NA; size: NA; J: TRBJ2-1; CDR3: CASSLGDGMEQFF; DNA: TGTGCCAGCAGCCTGGGGGACGGCATGGAGCAGTTCTTC
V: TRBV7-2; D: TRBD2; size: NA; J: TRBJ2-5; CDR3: CASSQSGAVSAQYF; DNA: TGTGCCAGCAGCCAGAGCGGGGCCGTATCGGCCCAGTACTTC
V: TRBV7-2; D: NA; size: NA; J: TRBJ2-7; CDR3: CASSLVFGSNSYEQYF; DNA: TGTGCCAGCAGCTTAGTGTTTGGATCCAACTCCTACGAGCAGTACTTC
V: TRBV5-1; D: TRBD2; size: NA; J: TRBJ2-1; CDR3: CASSLAPGGYNEQFF; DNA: TGCGCCAGCAGCTTGGCCCCGGGGGGGTACAATGAGCAGTTCTTC
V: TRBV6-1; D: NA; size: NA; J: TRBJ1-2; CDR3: CASSESVGTNYGYTF; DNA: TGTGCCAGCAGTGAAAGTGTCGGAACTAACTATGGCTACACCTTC
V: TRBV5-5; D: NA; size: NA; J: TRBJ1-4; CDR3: CASSDRGEKLFF; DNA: TGTGCCAGCAGCGATCGTGGTGAAAAACTGTTTTTT
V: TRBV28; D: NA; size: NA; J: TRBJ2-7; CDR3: CASTIRGRGVHEQYF; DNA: TGTGCCAGTACGATAAGGGGGCGCGGGGTCCACGAGCAGTACTTC
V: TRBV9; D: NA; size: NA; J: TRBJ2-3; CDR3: CASSGQIEDTQYF; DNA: TGTGCCAGCAGCGGACAAATCGAAGATACGCAGTATTTT
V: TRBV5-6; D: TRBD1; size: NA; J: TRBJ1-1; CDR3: CASSSPGQGHYLSEAFF; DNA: TGTGCCAGCAGCTCGCCGGGACAGGGACATTATCTTTCTGAAGCTTTCTTT
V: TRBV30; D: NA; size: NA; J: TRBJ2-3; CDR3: CASRVGGTDTQYF; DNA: TGTGCCTCGAGAGTAGGGGGCACAGATACGCAGTATTTT
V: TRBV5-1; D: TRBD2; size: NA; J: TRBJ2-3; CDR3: CASSLGVAGASTDTQYF; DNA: TGCGCCAGCAGCTTGGGAGTAGCGGGGGCTAGCACAGATACGCAGTATTTT
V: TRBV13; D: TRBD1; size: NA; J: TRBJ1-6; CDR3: CASSSRIRQGAHSPPHF; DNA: TGTGCCAGCAGCTCCCGAATAAGACAGGGGGCTCACTCACCCCCCCACTTT
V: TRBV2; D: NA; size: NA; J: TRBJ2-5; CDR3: CATSRSPQETQYF; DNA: TGTGCCACGTCCCGATCCCCGCAAGAGACCCAGTACTTC
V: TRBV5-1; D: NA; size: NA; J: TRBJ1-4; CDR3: CASSSDSSLNEKLFF; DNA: TGCGCCAGCAGCTCAGACAGTAGTCTTAATGAAAAACTGTTTTTT
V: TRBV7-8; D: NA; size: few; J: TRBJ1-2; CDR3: CASSLGDWTNYGYTF; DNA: TGTGCCAGCAGCTTAGGGGACTGGACTAACTATGGCTACACCTTC
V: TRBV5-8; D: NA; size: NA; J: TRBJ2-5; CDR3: CASSLEGLRSETQYF; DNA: TGTGCCAGCAGCTTAGAAGGTCTGAGATCCGAGACCCAGTACTTC
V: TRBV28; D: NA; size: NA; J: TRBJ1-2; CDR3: CASSLPGRYGYTF; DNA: TGTGCCAGCAGTTTACCCGGGCGCTATGGCTACACCTTC
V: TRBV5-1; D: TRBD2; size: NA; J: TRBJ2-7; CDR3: CASSLTSGSFYGQYF; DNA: TGCGCCAGCAGCCTGACTAGCGGGAGTTTTTACGGGCAGTACTTC
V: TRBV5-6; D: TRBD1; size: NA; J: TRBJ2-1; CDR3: CASSLPGQGIRNEQFF; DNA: TGTGCCAGCAGCTTACCGGGACAGGGAATAAGGAATGAGCAGTTCTTC
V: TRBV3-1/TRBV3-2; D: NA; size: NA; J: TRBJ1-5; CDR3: CASSITTGQPQHF; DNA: TGTGCCAGCAGCATAACGACGGGTCAGCCCCAGCATTTT
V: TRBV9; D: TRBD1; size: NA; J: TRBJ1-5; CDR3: CASSGQGDQPQHF; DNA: TGTGCCAGCAGTGGACAGGGGGATCAGCCCCAGCATTTT
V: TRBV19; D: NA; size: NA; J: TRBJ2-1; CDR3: CASSLRQVRSYNEQFF; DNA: TGTGCCAGTAGTCTTCGACAGGTACGCTCCTACAATGAGCAGTTCTTC
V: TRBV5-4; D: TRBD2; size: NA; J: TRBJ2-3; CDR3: CASSSTAGGQYLSTDTQYF; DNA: TGTGCCAGCAGCTCTACCGCGGGGGGCCAATATTTGAGCACAGATACGCAGTATTTT